These T cell receptor beta chains were read from a single sample in a study of identical twins. TCRdb called the 5' RACE reads again in MiXCR, with one record for every CDR3 protein. The sample shows roughly 1,500,000 distinct CDR3 sequences, more than 30% of them seen only once. Sequencing was done on a sample of cord blood. The receptors here all came from a newborn girl in good health. Each CDR3 is given without its conserved first and last residue.

TRBV27	TRBJ2-3	ASSLVVAPDTQY
TRBV9	TRBJ1-2	ASSPRDRDYGYT
TRBV4-1	TRBJ1-2	ASSQDPGQAVDYGYT
TRBV3-1	TRBJ2-3	ASSQDKLAATDTQY
TRBV4-2	TRBJ2-5	ASSQDVGYNEQY
TRBV5-1	TRBJ2-2	ASSSYTGELF
TRBV20-1	TRBJ1-2	SARGVEGYT
TRBV7-6	TRBJ1-1	ASSLASGTESMNTEAF
TRBV2	TRBJ2-3	AWHPGRHSGSTGTQY
TRBV9	TRBJ2-1	ASTPRTGPYNEQF
TRBV2	TRBJ1-2	ASSERAAFYGYT
TRBV25-1	TRBJ2-7	ASSDWDYEQY
TRBV10-3	TRBJ2-5	AISDFRETQY
TRBV27	TRBJ1-3	ASSLMAGVTGNTIY
TRBV6-5	TRBJ1-6	ASSSSGRGHSPLH
TRBV29-1	TRBJ2-5	SVAPEETQY
TRBV10-3	TRBJ1-2	AISGVGGADYGYT
TRBV20-1	TRBJ1-1	TPKGTGVAF
TRBV28	TRBJ2-6	ASSSDSPSFSGANVLT
TRBV2	TRBJ2-3	AAGTNPSTSTDTQY
TRBV12-3/TRBV12-4	TRBJ1-1	ASSLGGQGGAF
TRBV4-2	TRBJ2-5	ASSQDRLAGGQNQETQY
TRBV12-3/TRBV12-4	TRBJ1-1	ASSSSPRTANTEVF
TRBV20-1	TRBJ1-2	SASTQGYT
TRBV2	TRBJ1-2	ASSASGGGYGYT
TRBV6-1	TRBJ1-2	ASSEETWQSYGYT
TRBV28	TRBJ2-7	ASSWLQGGFDEQY
TRBV3-1	TRBJ2-1	ASSQEWGHKGYNEQF
TRBV7-2	TRBJ2-3	ASRIGAVTDTQY
TRBV29-1	TRBJ2-7	SVGGSSRYEQY
TRBV10-3	TRBJ2-7	AISGTGQGGGEQY
TRBV5-1	TRBJ2-4	ASSLLPVAKNIQY
TRBV27	TRBJ1-6	ASSWKSRTPLH
TRBV27	TRBJ2-2	ASSFRDGTGELF
TRBV12-3/TRBV12-4	TRBJ2-3	ASSPTGRDSTDTQY
TRBV9	.	ASSVGLAAGVPYEQY
TRBV6-1	.	ASSEGQGYTYEQY
TRBV10-2	TRBJ1-1	ASHEGREAF
TRBV12-3/TRBV12-4	TRBJ2-7	ASRPTSGVYEQY
TRBV30	TRBJ1-2	AGMGTAYGYT
TRBV28	TRBJ2-3	ASTGVGGTDTQY
TRBV9	TRBJ1-2	ASSVGRQYGYT
TRBV7-2	TRBJ2-3	ASSYLPGGPSDTQY
TRBV10-3	TRBJ2-5	AIRGSALSQETQY
TRBV20-1	TRBJ1-1	SARVPATNTEAF
TRBV27	TRBJ1-1	ASSPQFRGQGIRNTEAF
TRBV10-3	TRBJ2-1	AIRPDRASYNEQF
TRBV6-5	TRBJ1-5	ASSYRPGTGGWNQPQH
TRBV7-9	TRBJ2-6	ASSLHAGANVLT
TRBV10-3	TRBJ2-1	AISVRGEQF
TRBV7-2	TRBJ2-7	ASSLELSRASESYEQY
TRBV12-3/TRBV12-4	TRBJ2-3	ASSLKRVRADTQY
TRBV7-2	TRBJ2-7	ASSLMSPGLVYNEQY
TRBV28	TRBJ1-4	ASSPRLHFNTNEKLF
TRBV5-1	TRBJ1-2	ASSLSLPGQKNYGYT
TRBV2	TRBJ2-1	ASSESGQDNEQF
TRBV20-1	TRBJ2-3	SARDFTGTDTQY
TRBV5-1	TRBJ1-4	ASSLRTGQVNEKLF
TRBV7-2	TRBJ2-1	ASSLGGVSSYNERF
TRBV7-2	TRBJ1-2	ASSTQQGPNYGYT